The 26 T cell receptor beta chains below were found in one sample sequenced in a study of blood T cell repertoires in COVID-19. Clones were sequenced by immunoSEQ multiplex PCR, and TCRdb holds only the in-frame ones, with some missing. The table records around 70,000 clones, 80% of them present only once. Material for sequencing was peripheral blood. Receptors originate from a man in his fifties with COVID-19, enrolled during active disease.

The chain joins TRBV19 to TRBJ2-3, with 11 bases lining up with TRBD2. In germline, CDR1 is LNHDA, CDR2 SQIVND (reference sequence). The ends lost 6 bases at V and 2 bases at J; junction bases unmatched: 4. The CDR3 extends over 15 amino acids. In DNA, the CDR3 is TGTGCCAGTAGGGGGACTAGCGGTGCCACAGATACGCAGTATTTT. It encodes CASRGTSGATDTQYF. Looking up the rest from reference TRBV19 and TRBJ2-3 gives the full variable domain: DGGITQSPKYLFRKEGQNVTLSCEQNLNHDAMYWYRQDPGQGLRLIYYSQIVNDFQKGDIAEGYSVSREKKESFPLTVTSAQKNPTAFYLCASRGTSGATDTQYFGPGTRLTVL.

J is TRBJ1-2 and V is TRBV4-2; TRBD1 agrees at 7 bases. Germline CDR1 reads LGHNA; CDR2 reads YNFKEQ. The CDR3 extends over 17 amino acids. With V trimmed by 1 base and J by 5 bases, 13 bases remained unmatched. The DNA for the CDR3 is TGTGCCAGCAGCCAAGGTGAAGCAGGGGGAAGTCCTTATGGCTACACCTTC. Translated: CASSQGEAGGSPYGYTF.

The chain couples TRBV4-3 to TRBJ2-7; 7 bases map to TRBD1. The length of the CDR3 is 15 residues. Germline values: CDR1 LGHNA, CDR2 YSLEER. J lost 0 bases, V lost 4 bases, and 6 bases had no gene match. CDR3: CASSRDSTSSYEQYF. As DNA, the CDR3 is TGCGCCAGCAGCCGGGACAGTACGAGCTCCTACGAGCAGTACTTC.

CDR3 protein: CASSGDRNTGELFF. In DNA, the CDR3 is TGTGCCAGCAGTGGGGACAGGAACACCGGGGAGCTGTTTTTT. The chain combines TRBV5-5 with TRBJ2-2, with TRBD1 matching over 7 bases. The junction had 2 bases not matched to a gene; V was cut back by 5 bases and J by 1 base. CDR1 and CDR2 (germline): SGHKS, YYEKEE (reference sequence). The CDR3 has 14 amino acids.

The chain recombines TRBV7-6 with TRBJ2-1; 8 bases align to TRBD2. V trimming: 5 bases; J trimming: 9 bases; junction bases outside the gene matches: 21. Per germline, CDR1 SGHVS and CDR2 FNYEAQ. CDR3 length equals 18 residues. The CDR3 sequence: CASSRPSSGSRGGGEQFF. DNA for the CDR3: TGTGCCAGCAGCCGCCCCTCGAGCGGGAGTCGAGGGGGTGGTGAGCAGTTCTTC.

The genes are TRBV2 and TRBJ1-5; a weak D match, TRBD1 (6 bases). The V gene's germline CDR1 is SNHLY and CDR2 FYNNEI. The CDR3 consists of 14 residues. The V end lost 3 bases, the J end lost 4 bases, and 10 bases lay between the germline ends. CDR3 sequence: CASSDRTVNQPQHF. The CDR3 region has the DNA TGTGCCAGCAGTGATAGGACAGTAAATCAGCCCCAGCATTTT.

V gene TRBV20-1 combines with J gene TRBJ2-1, with TRBD1 matching 8 bases. The germline CDR1 and CDR2 sequences are DFQATT and SNEGSKA (reference sequence). The V gene end was trimmed by 5 bases and the J gene end by 8 bases; junction bases not matched to a gene: 2. The CDR3 length is 11 residues. Here the CDR3 reads CSAHRGYEQFF. CDR3 DNA sequence: TGCAGTGCTCACAGGGGGTATGAGCAGTTCTTC.

The V gene is TRBV11-2, the J gene TRBJ2-1, with 10 bases fitting TRBD1. With V trimmed by 1 base and J by 8 bases, 5 bases remained unmatched. Germline V lookup: CDR1 SGHAT, CDR2 FQNNGV. The CDR3 totals 15 residues. The CDR3 loop reads CASSLVGTGVDEQFF. CDR3 bases: TGTGCCAGCAGCTTAGTAGGGACAGGGGTGGATGAGCAGTTCTTC.

V usage is TRBV28 and J usage is TRBJ1-4; D might be TRBD1 (6 bases). Per germline, CDR1 MDHEN and CDR2 SYDVKM. This CDR3 region has 16 residues. The V end was cut by 3 bases, the J end by 2 bases, with 13 bases between. As DNA, the CDR3 is TGTGCCAGCAGTTTCTTAGGGGGTTCCACTAATGAAAAACTGTTTTTT. This encodes CASSFLGGSTNEKLFF.

This clone was seen once. The chain uses TRBV27 and TRBJ1-5; the match to TRBD1 covers 8 bases. V lost 2 bases to trimming and J lost 3 bases; unmatched junction nucleotides: 9. This CDR3 comprises 17 residues. The germline gives CDR1 MNHEY, CDR2 SMNVEV (reference sequence). The CDR3 sequence is CASSLPGQGLYNQPQHF. CDR3 bases: TGTGCCAGCAGTTTACCCGGACAGGGTCTTTACAATCAGCCCCAGCATTTT.

This chain connects TRBV9 to TRBJ1-1, with TRBD1 matching over 8 bases. Trimming at V came to 5 bases and at J to 7 bases, leaving 13 bases not matched to a gene. CDR1 and CDR2 (germline): SGDLS, YYNGEE. The CDR3 runs to 15 residues. CDR3 region: CASSSGGAISGEAFF. In DNA, the CDR3 is TGTGCCAGCAGTTCAGGGGGCGCGATTTCGGGTGAAGCTTTCTTT.

The chain uses TRBV28 and TRBJ2-1; D possibly corresponds to TRBD1 (6 bases). This CDR3 has 13 amino acids. Germline assignment: CDR1 MDHEN and CDR2 SYDVKM. V was pared by 3 bases and J by 7 bases, with 10 bases between. CDR3 nucleotides: TGTGCCAGCAGTTTCACAGGGATGAATGAGCAGTTCTTC. Its translation is CASSFTGMNEQFF. Filled out from reference TRBV28 and TRBJ2-1, the complete variable domain reads DVKVTQSSRYLVKRTGEKVFLECVQDMDHENMFWYRQDPGLGLRLIYFSYDVKMKEKGDIPEGYSVSREKKERFSLILESASTNQTSMYLCASSFTGMNEQFFGPGTRLTVL.

The chain uses TRBV30 and TRBJ1-1; D perhaps matches TRBD1 (5 bases). The V gene lost 3 bases and the J gene lost 4 bases, with 9 bases spanning the gap. The CDR3 sequence is 12 residues long. Looked up from germline, CDR1 is GTSNPN and CDR2 is SVGIG (reference sequence). The CDR3 region is CAWRVRGTEAFF. CDR3 coding DNA: TGTGCCTGGAGAGTTAGGGGCACTGAAGCTTTCTTT.

The chain links TRBV28 to TRBJ1-2; D unresolved. The CDR3 is 11 residues long. Germline V gene data show CDR1 as MDHEN and CDR2 as SYDVKM. The V end lost 8 bases, the J end lost 0 bases, and 4 bases lay between the germline ends. As DNA, the CDR3 is TGTGCCAGCCACTCTAACTATGGCTACACCTTC. Translation gives CASHSNYGYTF.

This chain joins TRBV27 and TRBJ2-7; tentatively, D is TRBD2 (5 bases). Germline-derived CDR1 and CDR2 are MNHEY and SMNVEV (reference sequence). The CDR3 covers 16 residues. V gave up 3 bases and J gave up 0 bases, with 15 bases separating them. In DNA, the CDR3 is TGTGCCAGCAGTTTCTCCCCGACTACCCTCTCCTACGAGCAGTACTTC. Residues: CASSFSPTTLSYEQYF.

The genes are TRBV19 and TRBJ2-2, with 7 bases that match TRBD2. Per the germline V gene, CDR1 is LNHDA and CDR2 is SQIVND (reference sequence). The CDR3 loop spans 17 amino acids. With V trimmed by 0 bases and J by 0 bases, 4 bases remained unmatched. As DNA, the CDR3 is TGTGCCAGTAGTATAGAAGCGGGGTTCGCGAACACCGGGGAGCTGTTTTTT. Protein sequence: CASSIEAGFANTGELFF.

This chain joins TRBV7-2 and TRBJ2-5; TRBD2 aligns across 11 bases. After removal of 5 bases from V and 5 bases from J, the junction contained 7 bases not matched to a gene. Per germline, CDR1 SGHTA and CDR2 FQGNSA. This CDR3 spans 15 amino acids. DNA for the CDR3: TGTGCCAGCAGCCCAGGACTAGCGGGCTCGGAGACCCAGTACTTC. This sequence encodes CASSPGLAGSETQYF.

The rearrangement links TRBV2 to TRBJ1-3, with D possibly TRBD1 on 6 matching bases. This CDR3 has 16 residues. Germline CDR1 and CDR2: SNHLY and FYNNEI. V was cut by 8 bases and J by 0 bases, with 17 bases left in between. In nucleotides, the CDR3 is TGTGCCAGCCGCACCGGGACAAGATACTCTGGAAACACCATATATTTT. Amino acid sequence: CASRTGTRYSGNTIYF. Looking up the rest from reference TRBV2 and TRBJ1-3 gives the full variable domain: EPEVTQTPSHQVTQMGQEVILRCVPISNHLYFYWYRQILGQKVEFLVSFYNNEISEKSEIFDDQFSVERPDGSNFTLKIRSTKLEDSAMYFCASRTGTRYSGNTIYFGEGSWLTVV.

The V call is TRBV3-1 (or the pseudogene TRBV3-2), the J call TRBJ2-1; TRBD1 might be the D (6 bases). Trimming pared 1 base from V and 5 bases from J, leaving 9 bases between. Per germline, CDR1 LGHDT and CDR2 YNNKEL (reference sequence). The CDR3 runs to 14 residues. CDR3 nucleotides: TGTGCCAGCAGCCAAGTAACAGGGAACAATGAGCAGTTCTTC. Translating it yields CASSQVTGNNEQFF.

The chain employs TRBV27 and TRBJ2-7, with TRBD1 matching over 8 bases. V lost 5 bases and J lost 9; bases outside the gene matches: 9. Germline V gives CDR1 MNHEY, CDR2 SMNVEV (reference sequence). The CDR3 extends over 13 amino acids. The CDR3 coding sequence is TGTGCCAGCAGTGATACGACAGGGGTACGGCAGTACTTC. This translates into CASSDTTGVRQYF.

The CDR3 is CASSLETVNTEAFF. In DNA form, the CDR3 reads TGCGCCAGCAGTCTTGAGACAGTTAACACTGAAGCTTTCTTT. The chain links TRBV5-1 to TRBJ1-1, with TRBD1 as a possible D gene (5 bases). CDR3 length: 14 amino acids. Trimming left V 5 bases short and J 2 bases short, with 13 bases between. Per germline, CDR1 SGHRS and CDR2 YFSETQ.

The V gene is TRBV19, the J gene TRBJ2-3; TRBD1 agrees at 9 bases. The length of the CDR3 is 15 residues. J lost 3 bases, V lost 3 bases, and 4 bases had no gene match. CDR1 LNHDA and CDR2 SQIVND come from the germline V gene (reference sequence). DNA for the CDR3: TGTGCCAGTAGTATCCTACAGGGGGCAACAGATACGCAGTATTTT. Protein sequence: CASSILQGATDTQYF.

The chain carries TRBV11-3 and TRBJ2-3; 15 bases are a match to TRBD2. Germline V gene lookup returns CDR1 SGHNT and CDR2 YENEEA. The V gene end was trimmed by 5 bases and the J gene end by 5 bases; junction bases not matched to a gene: 5. The CDR3 is 16 amino acids. Here the CDR3 DNA reads TGTGCCAGCAGCCCTCGGACTAGCGGGAGGGAAGATACGCAGTATTTT. It translates to CASSPRTSGREDTQYF.

The chain couples TRBV6-2 or TRBV6-3 to TRBJ1-2; 10 nucleotides match TRBD1. Germline CDR1 is MNHEY and CDR2 is SVGEGT. The CDR3 has 15 amino acids. With 5 bases clipped from V and 4 bases from J, the junction kept 7 bases outside the gene matches. The chain's CDR3 is CASSPDRGRFYGYTF. DNA of the CDR3: TGTGCCAGCAGTCCCGACAGGGGGCGCTTCTATGGCTACACCTTC.

The sample holds a few counts of this clone. The chain combines TRBV15 with TRBJ2-4, with 7 bases identical to TRBD1. The CDR3 runs 17 residues. The V and J ends lost 0 bases and 0 bases, in that order; junction bases with no gene match: 5. Germline lookup yields CDR1 LNHNV and CDR2 YYDKDF (reference sequence). As DNA, the CDR3 is TGTGCCACCAGCAGAGAAGGGACAGCTCTAGCCAAAAACATTCAGTACTTC. Encoded protein: CATSREGTALAKNIQYF.

The V and J genes are TRBV2 and TRBJ2-5; 7 bases are a match to TRBD1. Germline values: CDR1 SNHLY, CDR2 FYNNEI. V lost 7 bases to trimming and J lost 2 bases; unmatched junction nucleotides: 4. The CDR3 is 13 amino acids. The CDR3 loop is CASMGQIQETQYF. CDR3 sequence (DNA): TGTGCCAGCATGGGACAGATACAAGAGACCCAGTACTTC.